The text below deals with one TCR beta chain. Which antigen it targets is not known. No per-base quality is available; no much larger clone lies one base away. Every donor was a healthy Caucasian. Three pairs of female monozygotic twins, all aged about 18 to 30 years, were included in the twin cohort. Positive isolation kits from Invitrogen were used to isolate the CD4+ and CD8+ T cell populations. V and J are truncated by 3 bases and 0 bases respectively, leaving an intervening sequence of 8 bases. CDR1 and CDR2 (SQVTM, ANQGSEA) derive from the germline V gene. Spanning cysteine to phenylalanine, the CDR3 consists of 13 amino acids. Only CDR3 DNA remains: 39 bases, in frame from the first base. The data originate from a study of identical twins (dated by TCRdb to between 2015 and 2016). General notes on the study: The study deep-sequenced TCR alpha and beta repertoires from monozygotic twins, unrelated adults of various ages and cord blood to test whether fetal clonotypes persist. Replicate twin experiments were performed at different times using different library preparation protocols to rule out contamination.

Paper-wide results and their limitations: Out-of-frame TCR alpha sequences shared between twins showed an excess of low generation-probability sequences compared with coincidental sharing between unrelated individuals. In beta out-of-frame sequences, excess twin sharing was weaker, because having fewer shared sequences lowered the signal-to-noise ratio. In monozygotic twins, out-of-frame TCR alpha sharing was systematically underestimated by recombination models, although the models agreed with sharing between unrelated individuals. Abundant cord blood beta clonotypes carried fewer insertions; young adult naive repertoires showed a weaker similar trend, while memory repertoires showed none. Because the same donors could not be followed over many years, the conclusions depended on cross-sectional statistical analysis. Zero-insertion analyses could be partly confounded by invariant T cells such as MAIT and iNKT, though diverse VJ usage argued against such confounding for most clonotypes.

Receptors were amplified or captured by 5' RACE. Instrument on record: Illumina HiSeq 2000. Template switching added a universal primer binding site, and the final cDNA carried a unique molecular identifier that allowed TCR cDNA molecules to be counted accurately. Specific primers in the conserved constant-segment region were used to synthesize first-strand cDNA for TCR alpha and beta chains. To control for contamination, each cDNA library was double barcoded with a SMART-Mk sample barcode plus Illumina barcodes. TruSeq adapter sequences along with Illumina sample barcodes were introduced in two successive PCR steps. Sequencing of the TCR alpha and beta cDNA libraries was done on the Illumina HiSeq platform using custom primers. The paper's data handling went like this. Unique molecular identifiers were extracted from raw reads with MiGEC, and CDR3 positions were determined with MiXCR. Recombination models were inferred per individual with the repgenHMM and IGoR tools using an EM algorithm. Shared clonotype analysis was performed with the tcR package in R, normalizing sharing by the product of cloneset sizes. To study raw recombination free of thymic and clonal selection effects, out-of-frame nonproductive sequences were analyzed. In TCRdb, the public reads were trimmed at Q25 with fastp and aligned with MiXCR, with productive beta chains retained. A single entry per CDR3 protein holds the most common genes and DNA from its merged rows. The authors' filters were not applied to this entry. The sample table shows 450,000 or so distinct CDR3 sequences, and roughly 24% are seen once. Together, the top ten hold about 2.7% of the sample.

These data also formed part of another study, on T cells expressing NK-cell markers. According to the second study: About eight donors provided sorted CD3+CD56+NKG2C+, CD3+CD56+NKG2C- and CD3+CD56-NKG2C+ T-cell subsets, whose TCR beta-chain repertoires were profiled. Seven of the eight sequenced donors were HCMV-seropositive and one was HCMV-seronegative. To restrict sorting to alphabetaTCR-expressing T cells, an anti-gammadeltaTCR antibody was added in several experiments. For more than 5 donors, the dominant CD3+CD56+NKG2C+ clonotypes were among the top 10 CD8+ clonotypes and accounted for about 1.0-8% of CD8+ T cells. Those dominant clonotypes were again the most abundant among CD3+CD56-NKG2C+ cells in a few donors, at about 28.3-60.1%. It remained unclear whether the expanded NKG2C-expressing T cell clones were specific for HCMV antigens. All eight donors whose samples were sequenced were randomly selected healthy volunteers, three of them men and five women. HCMV-specific IgG was detected in serum with a commercial ELISA kit to determine HCMV serostatus. MIGEC was used to demultiplex reads and group the reads by UMI, and MiTCR was used to assemble and quantify clonotypes. Only TCR cDNA sequences supported by at least two reads were kept to exclude erroneous sequences. The tcR package was used for downstream repertoire analysis, and clonotypes were matched across fractions by CDR3 nucleotide sequence plus V segment. VDJmatch was used to annotate antigen specificity against VDJdb, with one amino acid substitution in CDR3 permitted.

This TCR was sampled from a woman in her late teens or twenties in good health. Recombination linked TRBV29-1 to TRBJ2-5; confidence is insufficient to name the D gene. Sequencing used CD4+ T cells sorted from blood. The DNA is as follows: TGCAGCGTTGAGAAAGCGTACCAAGAGACCCAGTACTTC. Its protein reads: CSVEKAYQETQYF.